These 2 T cell receptor beta chains originate from one sample sequenced in a study of blood T cell repertoires in COVID-19. Profiled with immunoSEQ multiplex PCR; TCRdb holds only in-frame clones, not every one. The sample records more than 25,000 clones, 90% being singletons. The sample comprised peripheral blood. Receptors originate from a man between 65 and 80 years old with active or convalescent COVID-19.

V is TRBV10-3 and J is TRBJ1-1; 8 nucleotides align to TRBD1. This CDR3 has 14 residues. The V segment lost 4 bases and the J segment 5 bases; nucleotides outside the gene matches: 6. CDR1 and CDR2 from the germline V gene are ENHRY and SYGVKD. The CDR3 loop is CAISVDRGSTEAFF. The CDR3 DNA follows: TGTGCCATCAGTGTTGACAGGGGAAGTACTGAAGCTTTCTTT.

This sequence joins TRBV28 and TRBJ2-1; D might be TRBD1 (7 bases). CDR1 is MDHEN, CDR2 SYDVKM, per germline. With 2 bases removed from V and 2 bases from J, the gap between germline ends came to 13 bases. The CDR3 is 16 amino acids. The CDR3 spells CASSLGGGTAYNEQFF. As DNA, the CDR3 is TGTGCCAGCAGTTTAGGAGGCGGGACAGCCTACAATGAGCAGTTCTTC.